These 27 T cell receptor beta chains were all obtained from the same sample, sequenced in a study of blood T cell repertoires in COVID-19. The protocol was immunoSEQ multiplex PCR, while the TCRdb copy is restricted to in-frame clones and leaves out a portion. The table has over 250,000 clones, about 85% seen once. The sequencing input was peripheral blood. These receptors originate from a man aged 55-75 years who had recovered from COVID-19.

This clone was picked up a small number of times. The gene calls are TRBV19 and TRBJ1-2, with 8 bases lining up with TRBD1. Trimming cost V 4 bases and J 5 bases; bases outside gene matches: 6. CDR1 and CDR2 (germline): LNHDA, SQIVND (reference sequence). This CDR3 comprises 14 residues. The DNA of the CDR3 is TGTGCCAGTAGTAATTCAGACAGGGGTTATGGCTACACCTTC. Its protein product is CASSNSDRGYGYTF. The complete variable domain, with remaining parts taken from reference TRBV19 and TRBJ1-2, reads DGGITQSPKYLFRKEGQNVTLSCEQNLNHDAMYWYRQDPGQGLRLIYYSQIVNDFQKGDIAEGYSVSREKKESFPLTVTSAQKNPTAFYLCASSNSDRGYGYTFGSGTRLTVV.

The chain has TRBV18 and TRBJ1-4; 9 bases agree with TRBD1. V lost 5 bases, J lost 8 bases, and 3 bases stayed unmatched. The germline CDR1 and CDR2 sequences are KGHSH and LQKENI. The CDR3 length is 13 residues. CDR3 loop: CASSTGQGEKLFF. The CDR3 nucleotides read TGTGCCAGCTCAACGGGACAGGGAGAAAAACTGTTTTTT.

The chain joins TRBV5-1 to TRBJ2-2; TRBD2 agrees at 11 bases. CDR1 is SGHRS, CDR2 YFSETQ, per germline. The ends lost 1 base at V and 5 bases at J; junction bases unmatched: 4. This CDR3 region has 16 residues. CDR3 protein: CASSLQLAGETGELFF. CDR3 bases: TGCGCCAGCAGCTTGCAACTAGCGGGGGAAACCGGGGAGCTGTTTTTT.

Written as DNA, the CDR3 is TGTGCCAGCAGTGACGGACAGGTTAGCAATCAGCCCCAGCATTTT. This sequence encodes CASSDGQVSNQPQHF. The chain joins TRBV6-1 to TRBJ1-5, with TRBD1 matching 7 bases. V trimming: 3 bases; J trimming: 0 bases; junction bases outside the gene matches: 2. The CDR3 totals 15 residues. The germline gives CDR1 MNHNS, CDR2 SASEGT.

This clone was detected a few times. V and J are TRBV19 and TRBJ1-3; 8 nucleotides match TRBD1. CDR3 size: 16 residues. V lost 3 bases to trimming and J lost 3 bases; unmatched junction nucleotides: 7. Germline V gene lookup returns CDR1 LNHDA and CDR2 SQIVND (reference sequence). The CDR3 here is CASSISDRVLGNTIYF. The DNA for the CDR3 is TGTGCCAGTAGTATTTCGGACAGGGTGCTTGGAAACACCATATATTTT.

Points on this clone: A read error may be the cause here, since a much bigger clone is one base away. The V gene is TRBV5-6, the J gene TRBJ1-2; 9 nucleotides line up with TRBD1. Germline trimming cut 2 bases from V and 3 bases from J; bases unmatched to any gene: 2. The CDR3 runs 14 residues. CDR1 SGHDT and CDR2 YYEEEE come from the germline V gene. CDR3 nucleotides: TGTGCCAGCAGCTTTGGGGACAGGGACTATGGCTACACCTTC. It specifies CASSFGDRDYGYTF.

The chain carries TRBV30 and TRBJ1-3; D is perhaps TRBD1 (5 bases). V dropped 3 bases and J dropped 4 bases, with 13 bases sitting between them. This CDR3 spans 14 amino acids. Germline CDR1 reads GTSNPN; CDR2 reads SVGIG (reference sequence). The CDR3: CAWSRGAGGNTIYF. The CDR3, as DNA: TGTGCCTGGAGCCGCGGGGCAGGGGGAAACACCATATATTTT.

This chain uses TRBV27 with TRBJ1-1; no definite D call. The V and J ends lost 4 bases and 7 bases respectively, with 7 bases between them. Germline V gives CDR1 MNHEY, CDR2 SMNVEV (reference sequence). The CDR3 is made up of 11 amino acids. Written as DNA, the CDR3 is TGTGCCAGCAGTTCCCCTAGTGAAGCTTTCTTT. Protein product: CASSSPSEAFF.

The rearrangement links TRBV18 to TRBJ1-1; D is uncertain. This CDR3 comprises 16 residues. Trimming removed 2 bases at V and 1 base at J, with 14 bases between. In germline, CDR1 is KGHSH, CDR2 LQKENI. The CDR3 protein is CASSPVLSGSNTEAFF. CDR3 DNA: TGTGCCAGCTCACCAGTCCTTTCGGGATCGAACACTGAAGCTTTCTTT.

This rearrangement joins TRBV3-1 (or the pseudogene TRBV3-2) to TRBJ2-5, with 7 bases aligning to TRBD1. The germline V gene has CDR1 LGHDT and CDR2 YNNKEL (reference sequence). The V and J ends lost 4 bases and 1 base, in that order; junction bases with no gene match: 6. The CDR3 extends over 15 amino acids. The CDR3 bases are TGTGCCAGCAGCCCTTATGGGGACAGCCAAGAGACCCAGTACTTC. Translation: CASSPYGDSQETQYF.

As regards this clone: Other DNA sequences in this sample translate to the same CDR3. The chain uses TRBV12-3 or TRBV12-4 and TRBJ1-1, with 8 bases that match TRBD1. V lost 5 bases to trimming and J lost 4 bases; unmatched junction nucleotides: 3. The length of the CDR3 is 13 residues. CDR3 coding DNA: TGTGCCAGCAGTCAAACAGGGGGCACTGAAGCTTTCTTT. Its protein product is CASSQTGGTEAFF.

This clone was counted ten times or more. The chain uses TRBV27 and TRBJ2-3; a possible D gene is TRBD1 (6 bases). Trimming took 6 bases from V and 0 from J, leaving 13 bases between them. This CDR3 has 15 residues. CDR1 is MNHEY and CDR2 is SMNVEV in the germline V gene (reference sequence). DNA for the CDR3: TGTGCCAGCAGCAAACAGGGTTATAGCACAGATACGCAGTATTTT. This encodes CASSKQGYSTDTQYF.

The chain is built from TRBV6-6 and TRBJ1-5, with D uncertain. The CDR3 contains 15 residues. CDR1 and CDR2 (germline): MNHNY, SVGAGI (reference sequence). Trimming removed 2 bases from V and 0 bases from J, with 8 bases in between. The CDR3 DNA follows: TGTGCCAGCAGTTACGACGGGTATAGCAATCAGCCCCAGCATTTT. Residues: CASSYDGYSNQPQHF.

J is TRBJ1-1 and V is TRBV6-5; 8 nucleotides match TRBD1. Unmatched junction bases numbered 6, after V lost 6 bases and J lost 3 bases. Germline assignment: CDR1 MNHEY and CDR2 SVGAGI. The CDR3 loop spans 14 amino acids. DNA for the CDR3: TGTGCCAGCAGATCCAGGGGGCCAGACACTGAAGCTTTCTTT. Amino acids: CASRSRGPDTEAFF.

V gene TRBV3-1 (or the pseudogene TRBV3-2) combines with J gene TRBJ1-1, with 9 bases identical to TRBD1. V lost 2 bases to trimming and J lost 4 bases; unmatched junction nucleotides: 8. Per the germline V gene, CDR1 is LGHDT and CDR2 is YNNKEL (reference sequence). This CDR3 region has 16 residues. The CDR3 region has the DNA TGTGCCAGCAGCCAATATGACAGGGGGTTGGCCACTGAAGCTTTCTTT. Its translation: CASSQYDRGLATEAFF.

This clone turned up a few times. The chain joins TRBV7-3 to TRBJ1-1, with 8 bases fitting TRBD1. CDR3 length: 13 residues. Germline V CDR1 and CDR2: SGHTA, FQGTGA. Trimming cost V 3 bases and J 7 bases; bases outside gene matches: 4. CDR3 bases: TGTGCCAGCAGCTTGGACAGGGAAGGTGAAGCTTTCTTT. It specifies CASSLDREGEAFF. Supplemented by reference TRBV7-3 and TRBJ1-1, the full variable domain reads GAGVSQTPSNKVTEKGKYVELRCDPISGHTALYWYRQSLGQGPEFLIYFQGTGAADDSGLPNDRFFAVRPEGSVSTLKIQRTERGDSAVYLCASSLDREGEAFFGQGTRLTVV.

V is TRBV6-1 and J is TRBJ2-5; possibly TRBD1 for D (5 bases). The germline gives CDR1 MNHNS, CDR2 SASEGT. Trimming removed 2 bases from V and 1 base from J, with 14 bases in between. The CDR3 consists of 16 residues. CDR3 region: CASSEWALGVQETQYF. The CDR3 region has the DNA TGTGCCAGCAGTGAATGGGCGCTAGGGGTCCAAGAGACCCAGTACTTC.

V is TRBV5-1 and J is TRBJ1-6; TRBD1 matches at 7 bases. The CDR3 extends over 19 amino acids. Germline values: CDR1 SGHRS, CDR2 YFSETQ. With V trimmed by 1 base and J by 0 bases, 10 bases remained unmatched. CDR3 nucleotide sequence: TGCGCCAGCAGCTTGACCTGGACAGGAACCAGCTCCTATAATTCACCCCTCCACTTT. Its protein is CASSLTWTGTSSYNSPLHF. Drawing the rest from reference TRBV5-1 and TRBJ1-6, the complete variable domain is KAGVTQTPRYLIKTRGQQVTLSCSPISGHRSVSWYQQTPGQGLQFLFEYFSETQRNKGNFPGRFSGRQFSNSRSEMNVSTLELGDSALYLCASSLTWTGTSSYNSPLHFGNGTRLTVT.

This chain uses TRBV10-2 with TRBJ1-6; D is undetermined. CDR3 length equals 17 residues. Deletions cut 2 bases from V and 0 bases from J, with 11 bases between. Germline loops: CDR1 WSHSY, CDR2 SAAADI. This chain's CDR3 is CASSETTGSSYNSPLHF. CDR3 in DNA: TGCGCCAGCAGTGAGACTACTGGGAGCTCCTATAATTCACCCCTCCACTTT.

The V gene is TRBV3-1 (or the pseudogene TRBV3-2), the J gene TRBJ2-5, with 13 bases that match TRBD2. The CDR3 runs 16 residues. The germline V gene has CDR1 LGHDT and CDR2 YNNKEL (reference sequence). Losses at the gene ends were 4 bases for V and 7 bases for J; bases not matched to a gene: 9. The CDR3 spells CASSLGLAGARRTQYF. The CDR3 DNA follows: TGTGCCAGCAGCCTCGGACTAGCGGGGGCTCGTCGGACCCAGTACTTC.

The V and J genes are TRBV19 and TRBJ1-1, with 10 positions matching TRBD1. This CDR3 spans 16 amino acids. Germline lookup yields CDR1 LNHDA and CDR2 SQIVND (reference sequence). Losses at the gene ends were 3 bases for V and 1 base for J; bases not matched to a gene: 5. The CDR3: CASSMATGGGNTEAFF. The CDR3 bases are TGTGCCAGTAGTATGGCGACAGGGGGCGGGAACACTGAAGCTTTCTTT.

V and J are TRBV3-1 (or the pseudogene TRBV3-2) and TRBJ1-2; 8 nucleotides match TRBD1. V dropped 8 bases and J dropped 5; count of bases not matched to a gene: 10. The V gene's germline CDR1 is LGHDT and CDR2 YNNKEL (reference sequence). The CDR3 has 14 residues. CDR3 bases: TGTGCCAGCTCCTCGACAGGGGTAAATTATGGCTACACCTTC. As protein: CASSSTGVNYGYTF.

The chain joins TRBV9 to TRBJ2-2, with 10 bases fitting TRBD1. This CDR3 comprises 16 residues. CDR1 and CDR2 from the germline V gene are SGDLS and YYNGEE. The V and J ends lost 4 bases and 7 bases, in that order; junction bases with no gene match: 10. The CDR3 bases are TGTGCCAGCAGCCCCCCGGGACAGGGGAGAATCGGGGAGCTGTTTTTT. This encodes CASSPPGQGRIGELFF.

This clone was counted a single time. The chain combines TRBV11-3 with TRBJ1-2, with 9 positions matching TRBD1. The CDR3 sequence is 15 residues long. V dropped 3 bases and J dropped 4; count of bases not matched to a gene: 6. The germline gives CDR1 SGHNT, CDR2 YENEEA. CDR3 nucleotides: TGTGCCAGCAGCTTCCGGGACAGGGCCCTCTATGGCTACACCTTC. Amino acids: CASSFRDRALYGYTF.

A single count supports this clone. The chain employs TRBV9 and TRBJ1-1; the match to TRBD1 covers 8 bases. The CDR3 loop spans 12 amino acids. Germline CDR1 SGDLS, CDR2 YYNGEE. V was clipped by 3 bases and J by 10 bases; unmatched bases: 5. The CDR3 nucleotides read TGTGCCAGCAGCGCGGGCACAGGGGGAGCTTTCTTT. Amino acids: CASSAGTGGAFF.

The chain combines TRBV18 with TRBJ1-1; D might be TRBD1 (6 bases). This CDR3 is 15 amino acids long. Germline V gene lookup returns CDR1 KGHSH and CDR2 LQKENI. Trimming left V 2 bases short and J 3 bases short, with 13 bases between. The CDR3 coding sequence is TGTGCCAGCTCACCAGGGGGCCCCAGCGACACTGAAGCTTTCTTT. Protein sequence: CASSPGGPSDTEAFF.

V is TRBV7-8 and J is TRBJ1-2; no reliable D call. This CDR3 has 13 residues. Germline V gene lookup returns CDR1 SGHVS and CDR2 FQNEAQ. V shed 5 bases and J shed 3 bases, with 10 bases lying between them. CDR3 protein: CASSPEDYYGYTF. The CDR3 DNA is TGTGCCAGCAGCCCGGAGGACTACTATGGCTACACCTTC.